This TCR beta chain was captured by sequencing in a study of T cells in Graves' hyperthyroidism and ophthalmopathy. Background on the study: Upon initial diagnosis and before any treatment, peripheral blood was collected.

Authors of the study amplified TCR beta CDR3 regions from RNA transcripts. RT-PCR in the first round (using the HTBI primer set) targeted the TCR CDR3. One entry per CDR3 protein, called by TCRdb with MiXCR from the multiplex PCR reads. Of some 770,000 distinct CDR3 sequences listed, roughly 15% are singletons. The CDR3 extends over 15 amino acids. Germline V gene data show CDR1 as MDHEN and CDR2 as SYDVKM. V dropped 3 bases and J dropped 3 bases, with 11 bases sitting between them. Hyperthyroidism of Graves' type that showed no ophthalmopathy progression within 18 months was stable. This chain links TRBV28 with TRBJ2-2, with D possibly being TRBD1 (6 bases). The sequencing sample was made of blood. The TCR originated in a man aged 18 to 29 with Graves' hyperthyroidism. CDR3: CASSLGPGDTGELFF. Written as DNA, the CDR3 is TGTGCCAGCAGTTTGGGCCCAGGGGACACCGGGGAGCTGTTTTTT.